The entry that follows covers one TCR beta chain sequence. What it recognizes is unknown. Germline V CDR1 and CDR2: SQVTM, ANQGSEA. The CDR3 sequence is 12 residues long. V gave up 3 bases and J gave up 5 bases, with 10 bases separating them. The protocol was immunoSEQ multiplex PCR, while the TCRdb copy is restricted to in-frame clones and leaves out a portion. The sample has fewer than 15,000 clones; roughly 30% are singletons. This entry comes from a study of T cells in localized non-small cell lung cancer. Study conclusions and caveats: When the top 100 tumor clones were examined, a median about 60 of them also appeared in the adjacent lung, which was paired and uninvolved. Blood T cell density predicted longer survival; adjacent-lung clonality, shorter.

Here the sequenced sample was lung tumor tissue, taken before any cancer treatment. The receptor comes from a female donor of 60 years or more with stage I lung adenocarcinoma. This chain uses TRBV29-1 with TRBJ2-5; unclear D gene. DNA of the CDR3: TGCAGCGTTGAGAAAGGGATGGAGACCCAGTACTTC. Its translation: CSVEKGMETQYF.